This T cell receptor (beta chain) was profiled in a study of blood T cell repertoires in COVID-19. Overall study context: Both acute and convalescent COVID-19 samples were obtained from the United States, Italy and Spain. T cells, B-cell-depleted T cells, or PBMCs provided the cDNA or gDNA that served as material.

Seattle cases were enrolled at active infection and followed longitudinally. Authors' data handling: Estimation of nucleated cell counts relied on the amplification of reference gene primers. Libraries were prepared by immunoSEQ multiplex PCR; TCRdb keeps only in-frame clonotypes and omits some of them. V, J and clone size are taken as reported in that table, and D and trimming were inferred from the DNA itself. The repertoire holds roughly 68,000 clones, roughly 90% seen once, with roughly 7.3% in the top ten. Germline values: CDR1 ENHRY, CDR2 SYGVKD. The ends were cut back, 3 bases at V and 7 bases at J, with 10 bases in the middle. This CDR3 has 13 residues.

This TCR came from a man aged 35 to 55 with COVID-19, enrolled during active disease. Sequenced: peripheral blood. This sequence joins TRBV10-3 and TRBJ1-5; D may be TRBD1 (5 bases). The CDR3, as DNA: TGTGCCATCAGTGAACAGGCCCGACAGCCCCAGCATTTT. The encoded protein is CAISEQARQPQHF.